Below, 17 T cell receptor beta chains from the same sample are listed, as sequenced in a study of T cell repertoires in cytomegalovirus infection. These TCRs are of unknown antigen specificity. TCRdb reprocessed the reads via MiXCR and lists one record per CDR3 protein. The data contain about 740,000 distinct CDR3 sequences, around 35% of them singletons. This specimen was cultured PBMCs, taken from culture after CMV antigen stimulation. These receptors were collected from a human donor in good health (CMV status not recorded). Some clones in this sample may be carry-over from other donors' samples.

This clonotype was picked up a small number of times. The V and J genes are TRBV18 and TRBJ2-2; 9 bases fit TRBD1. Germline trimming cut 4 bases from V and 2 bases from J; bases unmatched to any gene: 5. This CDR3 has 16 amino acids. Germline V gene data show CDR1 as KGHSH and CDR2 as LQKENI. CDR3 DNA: TGTGCCAGCTCACTTCAGGGACAGGGCAACACCGGGGAGCTGTTTTTT. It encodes CASSLQGQGNTGELFF.

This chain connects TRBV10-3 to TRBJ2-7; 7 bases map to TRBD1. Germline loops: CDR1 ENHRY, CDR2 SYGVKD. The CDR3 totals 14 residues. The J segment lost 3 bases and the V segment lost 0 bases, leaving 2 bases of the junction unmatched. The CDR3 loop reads CAISESYRGYEQYF. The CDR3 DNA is TGTGCCATCAGTGAGTCGTACAGGGGCTACGAGCAGTACTTC.

The CDR3 sequence: CASSLGGYLGTDTQYF. CDR3 coding DNA: TGTGCCAGCAGCCTCGGGGGGTACCTGGGCACAGATACGCAGTATTTT. The rearrangement uses TRBV12-3 or TRBV12-4 and TRBJ2-3, with 7 positions matching TRBD2. The CDR3 is 16 amino acids. The J segment lost 1 base and the V segment lost 6 bases, leaving 10 bases of the junction unmatched.

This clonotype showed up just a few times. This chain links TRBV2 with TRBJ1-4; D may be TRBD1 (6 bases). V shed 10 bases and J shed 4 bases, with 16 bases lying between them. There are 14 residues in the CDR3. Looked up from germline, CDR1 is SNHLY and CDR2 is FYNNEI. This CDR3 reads CATRGTRLNEKLFF. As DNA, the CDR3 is TGTGCCACGCGCGGGACAAGACTTAATGAAAAACTGTTTTTT.

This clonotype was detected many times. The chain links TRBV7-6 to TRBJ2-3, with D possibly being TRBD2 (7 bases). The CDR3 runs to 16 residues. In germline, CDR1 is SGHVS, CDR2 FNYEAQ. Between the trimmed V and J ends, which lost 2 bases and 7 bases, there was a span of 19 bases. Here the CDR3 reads CASSLRGGDGGYTQYF. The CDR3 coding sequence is TGTGCCAGCAGCTTACGCGGGGGCGACGGAGGGTATACGCAGTATTTT. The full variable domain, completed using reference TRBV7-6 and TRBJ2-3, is GAGVSQSPRYKVTKRGQDVALRCDPISGHVSLYWYRQALGQGPEFLTYFNYEAQQDKSGLPNDRFSAERPEGSISTLTIQRTEQRDSAMYRCASSLRGGDGGYTQYFGPGTRLTVL.

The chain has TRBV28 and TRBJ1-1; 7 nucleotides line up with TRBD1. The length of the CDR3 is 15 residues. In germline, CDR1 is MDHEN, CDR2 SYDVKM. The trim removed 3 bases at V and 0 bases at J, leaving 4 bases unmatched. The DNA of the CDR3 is TGTGCCAGCAGTTTCTCAGGGGGGATGAACACTGAAGCTTTCTTT. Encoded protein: CASSFSGGMNTEAFF.

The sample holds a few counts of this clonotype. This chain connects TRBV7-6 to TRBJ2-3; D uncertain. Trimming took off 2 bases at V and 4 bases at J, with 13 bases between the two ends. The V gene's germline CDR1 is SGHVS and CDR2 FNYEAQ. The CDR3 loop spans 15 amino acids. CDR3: CASSLNPRLADTQYF. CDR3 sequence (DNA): TGTGCCAGCAGCTTAAACCCTAGGTTGGCAGATACGCAGTATTTT. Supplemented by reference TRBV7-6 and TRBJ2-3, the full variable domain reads GAGVSQSPRYKVTKRGQDVALRCDPISGHVSLYWYRQALGQGPEFLTYFNYEAQQDKSGLPNDRFSAERPEGSISTLTIQRTEQRDSAMYRCASSLNPRLADTQYFGPGTRLTVL.

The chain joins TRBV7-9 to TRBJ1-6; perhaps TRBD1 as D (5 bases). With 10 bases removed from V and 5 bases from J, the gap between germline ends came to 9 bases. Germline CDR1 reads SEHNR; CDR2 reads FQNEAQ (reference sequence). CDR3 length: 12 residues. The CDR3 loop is CATTGNNSPLHF. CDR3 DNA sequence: TGTGCCACCACAGGAAATAATTCACCCCTCCACTTT. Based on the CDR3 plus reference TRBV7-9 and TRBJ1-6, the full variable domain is DTGVSQNPRHKITKRGQNVTFRCDPISEHNRLYWYRQTLGQGPEFLTYFQNEAQLEKSRLLSDRFSAERPKGSFSTLEIQRTEQGDSAMYLCATTGNNSPLHFGNGTRLTVT.

The CDR3 protein is CASGPNTSSYEQYF. CDR3 nucleotides: TGTGCTAGTGGTCCCAACACTAGCTCCTACGAGCAGTACTTC. The rearrangement uses TRBV12-5 and TRBJ2-7, with D possibly TRBD2 on 5 matching bases. This CDR3 spans 14 amino acids. Germline loops: CDR1 LGHNT, CDR2 FRNRAP. Trimming stripped 5 bases from V and 0 bases from J, with 11 bases between.

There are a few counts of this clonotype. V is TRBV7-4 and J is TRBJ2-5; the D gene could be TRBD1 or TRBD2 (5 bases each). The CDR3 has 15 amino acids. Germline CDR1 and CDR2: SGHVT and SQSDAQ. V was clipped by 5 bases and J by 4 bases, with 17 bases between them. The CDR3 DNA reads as TGTGCCAGCAGCCCCGGGACCGTCCATAGAGAGACCCAGTACTTC. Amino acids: CASSPGTVHRETQYF.

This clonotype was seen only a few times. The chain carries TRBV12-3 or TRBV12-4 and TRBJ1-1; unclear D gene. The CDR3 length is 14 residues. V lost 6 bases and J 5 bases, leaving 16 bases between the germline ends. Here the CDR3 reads CASRWTTRTTEAFF. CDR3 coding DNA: TGTGCCAGCAGATGGACCACACGGACGACTGAAGCTTTCTTT.

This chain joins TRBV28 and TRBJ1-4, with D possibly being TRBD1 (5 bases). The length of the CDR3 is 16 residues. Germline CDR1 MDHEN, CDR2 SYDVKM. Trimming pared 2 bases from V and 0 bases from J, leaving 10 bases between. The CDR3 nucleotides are TGTGCCAGCAGTTTAGTGGGGCACTCAACTAATGAAAAACTGTTTTTT. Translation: CASSLVGHSTNEKLFF.

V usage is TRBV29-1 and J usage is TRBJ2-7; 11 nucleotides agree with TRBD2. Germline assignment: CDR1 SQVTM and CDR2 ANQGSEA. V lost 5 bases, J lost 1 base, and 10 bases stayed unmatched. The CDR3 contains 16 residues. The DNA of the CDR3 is TGCAGCGTTCACGGACTAGCGGGTACTCCGTCCTACGAGCAGTACTTC. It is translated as CSVHGLAGTPSYEQYF.

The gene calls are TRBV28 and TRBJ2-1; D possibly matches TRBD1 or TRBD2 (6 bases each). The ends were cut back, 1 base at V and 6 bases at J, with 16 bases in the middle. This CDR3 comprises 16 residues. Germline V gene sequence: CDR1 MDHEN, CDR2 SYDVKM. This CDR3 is CASSLLGFKGGNEQFF. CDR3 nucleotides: TGTGCCAGCAGTTTATTGGGATTTAAGGGGGGCAATGAGCAGTTCTTC. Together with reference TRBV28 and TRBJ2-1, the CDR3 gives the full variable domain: DVKVTQSSRYLVKRTGEKVFLECVQDMDHENMFWYRQDPGLGLRLIYFSYDVKMKEKGDIPEGYSVSREKKERFSLILESASTNQTSMYLCASSLLGFKGGNEQFFGPGTRLTVL.

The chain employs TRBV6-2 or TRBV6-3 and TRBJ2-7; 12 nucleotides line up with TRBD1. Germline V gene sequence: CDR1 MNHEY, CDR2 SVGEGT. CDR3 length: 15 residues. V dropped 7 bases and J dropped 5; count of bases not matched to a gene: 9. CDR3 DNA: TGTGCCAGCACCCCACGGGGACAGGGGGCCCACGAGCAGTACTTC. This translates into CASTPRGQGAHEQYF.

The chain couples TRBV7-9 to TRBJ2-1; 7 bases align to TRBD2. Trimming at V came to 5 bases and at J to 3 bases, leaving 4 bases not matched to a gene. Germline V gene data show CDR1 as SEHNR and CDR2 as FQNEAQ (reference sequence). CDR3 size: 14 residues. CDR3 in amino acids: CASSQTGGYNEQFF. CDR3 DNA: TGTGCCAGCAGCCAGACGGGAGGCTACAATGAGCAGTTCTTC.

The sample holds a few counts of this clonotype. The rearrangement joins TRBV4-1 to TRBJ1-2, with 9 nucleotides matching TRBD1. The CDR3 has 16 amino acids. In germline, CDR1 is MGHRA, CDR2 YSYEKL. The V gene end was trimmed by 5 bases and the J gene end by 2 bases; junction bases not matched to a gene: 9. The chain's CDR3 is CASSYNPGQGNYGYTF. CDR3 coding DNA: TGCGCCAGCAGCTATAACCCGGGACAGGGAAACTATGGCTACACCTTC.